These 26 T cell receptor beta chains share one sample of origin, sequenced in a study of cytomegalovirus exposure and HLA in healthy donors. Method: immunoSEQ multiplex PCR; TCRdb's copy keeps in-frame clones and lacks some. This sample has more than 95,000 clones, with 95% to 96% found just once. Specimen: PBMCs. The receptors derive from a man between 18 and 35 years old in good health and CMV-seronegative.

This chain links TRBV6-1 with TRBJ2-1; 8 bases fit TRBD2. The CDR3 is made up of 13 amino acids. CDR1 MNHNS and CDR2 SASEGT come from the germline V gene. V was pared by 7 bases and J by 8 bases, with 7 bases of the junction left unmatched. The CDR3 DNA sequence: TGTGCCAGCATCCGCCAAGCGGGAGATGAGCAGTTCTTC. It codes for CASIRQAGDEQFF.

The rearrangement links TRBV7-3 to TRBJ2-4, with D perhaps TRBD1 (6 bases). CDR1 is SGHTA, CDR2 FQGTGA, per germline. V was cut by 2 bases and J by 9 bases, with 17 bases left in between. The CDR3 has 15 amino acids. The DNA of the CDR3 is TGTGCCAGCAGCTTAGTTCCAGGGGTGGTCGGCATTCAGTACTTC. As protein: CASSLVPGVVGIQYF.

The chain has TRBV5-1 and TRBJ2-7; 13 nucleotides align to TRBD2. Germline trimming cut 0 bases from V and 5 bases from J; bases unmatched to any gene: 11. Per the germline V gene, CDR1 is SGHRS and CDR2 is YFSETQ. This CDR3 region has 18 residues. The DNA of the CDR3 is TGCGCCAGCAGCTTGGATACTAGCGGGAGGGCCATGACGAACGAGCAGTACTTC. This gives the protein CASSLDTSGRAMTNEQYF.

V and J are TRBV5-1 and TRBJ2-3; 7 bases match TRBD1. This CDR3 is built from 16 residues. J lost 1 base, V lost 0 bases, and 5 bases had no gene match. Looked up from germline, CDR1 is SGHRS and CDR2 is YFSETQ. The CDR3 bases are TGCGCCAGCAGCTTGGTCCCCCAGGGGGGCACAGATACGCAGTATTTT. Protein: CASSLVPQGGTDTQYF.

The V call is TRBV27, the J call TRBJ2-5; 8 bases map to TRBD2. V shed 3 bases, J shed 0 bases, and the junction held 6 bases outside the gene matches. Germline lookup yields CDR1 MNHEY and CDR2 SMNVEV (reference sequence). CDR3 length: 16 amino acids. The DNA for the CDR3 is TGTGCCAGCAGTTTGACGGGGGGGCCGTACCAAGAGACCCAGTACTTC. Protein product: CASSLTGGPYQETQYF.

V gene TRBV16 combines with J gene TRBJ1-1; 7 bases align to TRBD1. The J segment lost 0 bases and the V segment lost 5 bases, leaving 3 bases of the junction unmatched. The CDR3 contains 14 residues. Germline V gene data show CDR1 as KGHSY and CDR2 as FQNENV. The CDR3 nucleotides read TGTGCCAGCAGCGAGACAGGGCTGAACACTGAAGCTTTCTTT. Encoded protein: CASSETGLNTEAFF.

The chain recombines TRBV6-5 with TRBJ2-7; 7 bases are shared with TRBD2. The CDR3 consists of 14 residues. CDR1 and CDR2 (germline): MNHEY, SVGAGI. With 2 bases clipped from V and 2 bases from J, the junction kept 3 bases outside the gene matches. The DNA of the CDR3 is TGTGCCAGCAGTTACCCCGGGAGGCCCTACGAGCAGTACTTC. It encodes CASSYPGRPYEQYF.

This clone was observed once. The chain couples TRBV4-3 to TRBJ1-2; TRBD1 might be the D (6 bases). V lost 3 bases to trimming and J lost 1 base, with 18 bases between them. The CDR3 covers 17 residues. CDR1 is LGHNA and CDR2 is YSLEER in the germline V gene. This chain's CDR3 is CASSQAATGSDNYGYTF. As DNA, the CDR3 is TGCGCCAGCAGCCAGGCCGCCACAGGGTCGGATAACTATGGCTACACCTTC.

This chain uses TRBV4-3 with TRBJ2-7, with TRBD1 matching over 7 bases. Germline lookup yields CDR1 LGHNA and CDR2 YSLEER. Unmatched junction bases numbered 10, after V lost 4 bases and J lost 4 bases. The CDR3 totals 15 residues. CDR3 in DNA: TGCGCCAGCAGCCTCTTCGAGACAGGGAGTTACGAGCAGTACTTC. Translation: CASSLFETGSYEQYF.

V is TRBV27 and J is TRBJ2-1; the D is unclear. CDR3 length: 15 residues. Germline V gene sequence: CDR1 MNHEY, CDR2 SMNVEV (reference sequence). V was pared by 0 bases and J by 6 bases, with 12 bases between. CDR3 loop: CASSLSTTRSNEQFF. CDR3 nucleotides: TGTGCCAGCAGTTTATCTACCACGAGAAGCAATGAGCAGTTCTTC.

This clone was seen just once. V gene TRBV30 combines with J gene TRBJ1-2, with TRBD1 as a possible D gene (6 bases). This CDR3 comprises 13 residues. The germline gives CDR1 GTSNPN, CDR2 SVGIG (reference sequence). V lost 3 bases, J lost 5 bases, and 13 bases lay in between. The chain's CDR3 is CAWSPGQAYGYTF. CDR3 nucleotide sequence: TGTGCCTGGAGCCCGGGACAAGCTTATGGCTACACCTTC. Complete variable domain (other parts from reference TRBV30 and TRBJ1-2): SQTIHQWPATLVQPVGSPLSLECTVEGTSNPNLYWYRQAAGRGLQLLFYSVGIGQISSEVPQNLSASRPQDRQFILSSKKLLLSDSGFYLCAWSPGQAYGYTFGSGTRLTVV.

CDR3 coding DNA: TGTGCCAGCAGCCCTGATGCGGGGGAGACCCAGTACTTC. Amino acids: CASSPDAGETQYF. This chain uses TRBV7-2 with TRBJ2-5; possibly TRBD2 for D (6 bases). Germline lookup yields CDR1 SGHTA and CDR2 FQGNSA. The ends were cut back, 5 bases at V and 5 bases at J, with 12 bases in the middle. CDR3 length equals 13 residues.

The genes are TRBV18 and TRBJ1-2; 9 bases map to TRBD1. V was clipped by 4 bases and J by 7 bases; unmatched bases: 4. The CDR3 extends over 13 amino acids. Germline V lookup: CDR1 KGHSH, CDR2 LQKENI. The CDR3 nucleotides read TGTGCCAGCTCACTGGGACAGGGCGTTGGCTACACCTTC. It encodes CASSLGQGVGYTF. The full variable domain, with the rest looked up from reference TRBV18 and TRBJ1-2, is NAGVMQNPRHLVRRRGQEARLRCSPMKGHSHVYWYRQLPEEGLKFMVYLQKENIIDESGMPKERFSAEFPKEGPSILRIQQVVRGDSAAYFCASSLGQGVGYTFGSGTRLTVV.

Note on this clone: This same CDR3 is encoded by further DNA sequences in the sample. The rearrangement uses TRBV6-5 and TRBJ2-7, with D unresolved. The CDR3 contains 11 residues. Germline CDR1 reads MNHEY; CDR2 reads SVGAGI. Trimming removed 5 bases at V and 3 bases at J, with 5 bases between. In DNA form, the CDR3 reads TGTGCCAGCAGTCGAGACTACGAGCAGTACTTC. Protein product: CASSRDYEQYF.

The V call is TRBV7-2, the J call TRBJ2-3; 13 bases are a match to TRBD2. Germline V CDR1 and CDR2: SGHTA, FQGNSA. Trimming cost V 7 bases and J 2 bases; bases outside gene matches: 6. CDR3 length equals 16 residues. The CDR3 bases are TGTGCCAGCAACTTTGGGACTAGCGGGAACACAGATACGCAGTATTTT. It translates to CASNFGTSGNTDTQYF.

This chain uses TRBV7-2 with TRBJ2-3, with D maybe TRBD1 (6 bases). V was cut by 5 bases and J by 8 bases, with 17 bases left in between. Germline assignment: CDR1 SGHTA and CDR2 FQGNSA. The CDR3 is 14 residues long. CDR3 in DNA: TGTGCCAGCAGCCGACCGCAGGGGATAAGTACGCAGTATTTT. Translating gives CASSRPQGISTQYF.

In this sample, this clone turned up a few times. The chain joins TRBV15 to TRBJ2-7; TRBD1 agrees at 10 bases. J was trimmed by 5 bases and V by 8 bases; bases with no gene match: 9. Per the germline V gene, CDR1 is LNHNV and CDR2 is YYDKDF (reference sequence). CDR3 length equals 14 residues. The CDR3 region is CATAGQGTRNEQYF. CDR3 DNA: TGTGCCACCGCGGGACAGGGGACGAGGAACGAGCAGTACTTC.

J is TRBJ1-1 and V is TRBV6-6, with no clear D. Germline-derived CDR1 and CDR2 are MNHNY and SVGAGI (reference sequence). The length of the CDR3 is 13 residues. The ends were cut back, 7 bases at V and 1 base at J, with 10 bases in the middle. CDR3 nucleotides: TGTGCCAGCAACAGAGCCAAGAACACTGAAGCTTTCTTT. It specifies CASNRAKNTEAFF.

V gene TRBV11-2 combines with J gene TRBJ2-3, with a tentative D call TRBD2 (6 bases). Germline loops: CDR1 SGHAT, CDR2 FQNNGV. Trimming removed 5 bases from V and 3 bases from J, with 15 bases in between. The CDR3 runs 15 residues. The CDR3 is CASSPLWRGTDTQYF. CDR3 coding DNA: TGTGCCAGCAGCCCCCTTTGGCGGGGAACAGATACGCAGTATTTT.

This clone showed up just once. V gene TRBV5-8 combines with J gene TRBJ2-5, with 12 nucleotides matching TRBD1. Germline CDR1 is SGHTS and CDR2 is YDEGEE. This CDR3 spans 17 amino acids. V lost 4 bases and J lost 5; bases outside the gene matches: 12. The chain's CDR3 is CASSRTGTGGVEETQYF. The CDR3 DNA reads as TGTGCCAGCAGCCGGACCGGGACAGGGGGCGTAGAGGAGACCCAGTACTTC.

This clone was seen once. The V call is TRBV10-1, the J call TRBJ2-5; possible D gene TRBD1, 6 bases. This CDR3 is 14 amino acids long. The germline V and J ends were trimmed by 6 bases and 4 bases, with 15 bases remaining between them. Germline-derived CDR1 and CDR2 are WNHNN and SYGVQD (reference sequence). CDR3 bases: TGCGCCAGCAGGACCCGGGACATACGAGAGACCCAGTACTTC. Amino acids: CASRTRDIRETQYF.

This clone was counted a single time. The V and J genes are TRBV5-1 and TRBJ2-4; D possibly corresponds to TRBD2 (6 bases). Germline assignment: CDR1 SGHRS and CDR2 YFSETQ. This CDR3 region has 13 residues. The V and J ends lost 3 bases and 6 bases respectively, with 10 bases between them. Written as DNA, the CDR3 is TGCGCCAGCAGCTGGGAGGACGCAAACATTCAGTACTTC. It translates to CASSWEDANIQYF.

CDR3 loop: CSVAYAGLYEQYF. The CDR3 DNA follows: TGCAGCGTTGCTTACGCGGGATTGTACGAGCAGTACTTC. The V gene is TRBV29-1, the J gene TRBJ2-7; maybe TRBD2 (6 bases). Germline CDR1 and CDR2: SQVTM and ANQGSEA. V shed 4 bases and J shed 4 bases, with 14 bases lying between them. The CDR3 loop spans 13 amino acids.

This chain joins TRBV4-1 and TRBJ1-3; D possibly corresponds to TRBD1 (6 bases). CDR1 MGHRA and CDR2 YSYEKL come from the germline V gene. This CDR3 comprises 16 residues. Trimming took off 9 bases at V and 2 bases at J, with 20 bases between the two ends. The CDR3 reads CASRTDAGAAGNTIYF. Written as DNA, the CDR3 is TGCGCCAGTAGAACCGATGCAGGGGCAGCTGGAAACACCATATATTTT.

This clone was detected only once. The genes are TRBV7-3 and TRBJ2-1; TRBD2 aligns across 10 bases. V lost 2 bases, J lost 5 bases, and 12 bases stayed unmatched. Germline V gene data show CDR1 as SGHTA and CDR2 as FQGTGA. This CDR3 has 18 residues. In nucleotides, the CDR3 is TGTGCCAGCAGCTTATATAGCGGGAGGTCTCCGGTCCACAATGAGCAGTTCTTC. It encodes CASSLYSGRSPVHNEQFF.

The chain links TRBV5-1 to TRBJ2-5, with D maybe TRBD1 (6 bases). The V gene lost 0 bases and the J gene lost 1 base, with 19 bases spanning the gap. This CDR3 has 18 residues. Germline values: CDR1 SGHRS, CDR2 YFSETQ. The chain's CDR3 is CASSLALKLQGTQETQYF. In DNA form, the CDR3 reads TGCGCCAGCAGCTTGGCCTTAAAACTCCAGGGGACCCAAGAGACCCAGTACTTC.